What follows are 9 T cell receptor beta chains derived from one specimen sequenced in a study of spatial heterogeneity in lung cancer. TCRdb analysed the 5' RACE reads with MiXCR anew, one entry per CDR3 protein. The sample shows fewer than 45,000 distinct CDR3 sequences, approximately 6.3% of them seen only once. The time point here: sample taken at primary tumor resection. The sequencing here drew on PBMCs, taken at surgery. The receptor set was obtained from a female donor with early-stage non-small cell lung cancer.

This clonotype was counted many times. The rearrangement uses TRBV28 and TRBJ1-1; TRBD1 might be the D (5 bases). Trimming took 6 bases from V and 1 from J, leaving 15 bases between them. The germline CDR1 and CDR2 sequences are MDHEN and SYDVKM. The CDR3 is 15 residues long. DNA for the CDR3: TGTGCCAGCAGCTCACGACGGGGGAGGAACACTGAAGCTTTCTTT. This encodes CASSSRRGRNTEAFF. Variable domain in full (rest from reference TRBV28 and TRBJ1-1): DVKVTQSSRYLVKRTGEKVFLECVQDMDHENMFWYRQDPGLGLRLIYFSYDVKMKEKGDIPEGYSVSREKKERFSLILESASTNQTSMYLCASSSRRGRNTEAFFGQGTRLTVV.

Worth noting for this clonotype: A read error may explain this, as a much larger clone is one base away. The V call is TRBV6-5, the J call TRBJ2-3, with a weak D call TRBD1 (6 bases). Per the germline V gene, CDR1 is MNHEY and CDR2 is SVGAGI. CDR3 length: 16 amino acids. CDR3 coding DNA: TGTGCCAGCAGTTACTCTGACAGGCCCCGAGCAGATACGCAGTTTTTT. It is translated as CASSYSDRPRADTQFF.

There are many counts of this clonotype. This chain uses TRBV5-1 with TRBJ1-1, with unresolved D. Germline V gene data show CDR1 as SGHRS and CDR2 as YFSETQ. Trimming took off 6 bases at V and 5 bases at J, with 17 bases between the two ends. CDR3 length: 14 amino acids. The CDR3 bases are TGCGCCAGCACCCCGGCAACGCCTGGGACTGAAGCTTTCTTT. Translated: CASTPATPGTEAFF.

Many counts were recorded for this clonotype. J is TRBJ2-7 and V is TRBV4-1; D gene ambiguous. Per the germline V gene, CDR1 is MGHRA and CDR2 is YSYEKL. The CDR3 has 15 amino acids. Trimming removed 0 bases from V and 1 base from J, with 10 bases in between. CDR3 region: CASSQDLQVSYEQYF. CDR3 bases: TGCGCCAGCAGCCAAGATCTCCAGGTTTCCTACGAGCAGTACTTC.

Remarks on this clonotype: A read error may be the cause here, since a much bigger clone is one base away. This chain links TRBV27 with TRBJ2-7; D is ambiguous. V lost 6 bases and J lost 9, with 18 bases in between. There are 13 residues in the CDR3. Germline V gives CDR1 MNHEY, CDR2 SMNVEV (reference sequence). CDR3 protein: CASRRTPWAVQYF. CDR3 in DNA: TGTGCCAGCAGACGGACGCCCTGGGCCGTGCAGTACTTC.

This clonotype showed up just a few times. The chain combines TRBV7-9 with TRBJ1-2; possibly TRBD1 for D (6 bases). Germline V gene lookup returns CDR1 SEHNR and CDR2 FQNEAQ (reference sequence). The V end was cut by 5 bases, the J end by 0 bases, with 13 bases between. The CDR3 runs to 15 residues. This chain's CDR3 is CASSLTGPPNYGYTF. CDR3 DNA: TGTGCCAGCAGCCTAACAGGGCCCCCTAACTATGGCTACACCTTC.

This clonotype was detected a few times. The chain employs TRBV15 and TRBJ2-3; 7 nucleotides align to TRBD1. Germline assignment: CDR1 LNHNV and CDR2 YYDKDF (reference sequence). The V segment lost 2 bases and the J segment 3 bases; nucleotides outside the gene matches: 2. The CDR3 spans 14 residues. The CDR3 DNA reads TGTGCCACCAGCAGAACAGGGGTTACAGATACGCAGTATTTT. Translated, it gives CATSRTGVTDTQYF.

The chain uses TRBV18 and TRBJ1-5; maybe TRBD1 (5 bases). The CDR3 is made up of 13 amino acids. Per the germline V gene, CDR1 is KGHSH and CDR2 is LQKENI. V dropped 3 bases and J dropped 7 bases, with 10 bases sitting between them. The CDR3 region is CASSPPGQQPQHF. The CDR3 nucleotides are TGTGCCAGCTCACCGCCAGGGCAACAGCCCCAGCATTTT.

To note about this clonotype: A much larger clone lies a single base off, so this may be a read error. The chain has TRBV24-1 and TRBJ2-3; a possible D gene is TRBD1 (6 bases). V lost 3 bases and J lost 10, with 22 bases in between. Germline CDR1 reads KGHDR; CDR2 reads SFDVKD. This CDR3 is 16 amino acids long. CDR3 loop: CATSDAGTSHRVAQYF. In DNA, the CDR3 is TGTGCCACCAGTGATGCCGGGACATCGCATCGGGTTGCGCAGTATTTT.